The source of this TCR beta chain is a study of spatial heterogeneity in lung cancer. Study at large: Alpha-chain sequences were consistently detected less often than beta-chain sequences. Strong correlation was found between tumor-region TCR transcript counts and a T cell module score from matched bulk RNA-seq. Study outcomes and limitations: Counts that tracked tumor mutation counts were those of expanded intratumoral alpha and beta TCRs.

Time point reported: sample taken at primary tumor resection. The cohort: around 77 early-stage, untreated non-small cell lung cancer patients. Sequencing of whole RNA from tumor, nontumor lung or frozen PBMC involved no sorting. One entry per CDR3 protein, called by TCRdb with MiXCR from the 5' RACE reads. This repertoire shows 100 or so distinct CDR3 sequences, 28% found once; its top ten account for approximately 60%. Points on this clonotype: Its cognate antigen is unknown. Little can be read into the size of this beta chain, an off-target read in a library designed for alpha chains.

The origin of this receptor is a male donor with early-stage non-small cell lung cancer. Sequencing used lung tumor tissue, obtained at surgery.

The CDR3 nucleotides are TGCGCCAGCAGCCGGCAGGCTGGGGAGACCCAGTACTTC. It yields the protein CASSRQAGETQYF. The gene calls are TRBV5-1 and TRBJ2-5; D not certain. The germline gives CDR1 SGHRS, CDR2 YFSETQ. Trimming pared 4 bases from V and 5 bases from J, leaving 12 bases between. The length of the CDR3 is 13 residues.